This is a list of T cell receptor beta chains from one sample in a study of CD8 T cells in Susac syndrome. Each CDR3 protein gets one entry after TCRdb re-called the immunoSEQ multiplex PCR reads with MiXCR. The sample carries nearly 70,000 distinct CDR3 sequences, around 93% recorded once. What was sequenced was CD8+ T cells from PBMCs. These TCRs come from a human donor in good health. Each CDR3 is given with its conserved first and last residue. Fields, in order: V gene, clone size, J gene, D gene, CDR3 protein, CDR3 DNA. D genes are given only for firm matches. Some rows have no size entry. The others give once, few or many, or a class for an expanded clone.

v_gene: TRBV5-1; abundance: .; j_gene: TRBJ1-1; d_gene: .; CDR3aa: CASSSVLADRNTEAFF; CDR3nt: TGCGCCAGCAGCTCAGTTTTGGCCGACAGGAACACTGAAGCTTTCTTT
v_gene: TRBV29-1; abundance: .; j_gene: TRBJ1-2; d_gene: .; CDR3aa: CSVDTGLSNYGYTF; CDR3nt: TGCAGCGTTGATACAGGCCTATCTAACTATGGCTACACCTTC
v_gene: TRBV6-1; abundance: .; j_gene: TRBJ2-5; d_gene: TRBD1; CDR3aa: CASSGPGQRAEETQYF; CDR3nt: TGTGCCAGCAGTGGACCGGGACAGAGAGCCGAAGAGACCCAGTACTTC
v_gene: TRBV28; abundance: .; j_gene: TRBJ2-3; d_gene: .; CDR3aa: CASSRRGPYTDTQYF; CDR3nt: TGTGCCAGCAGTCGACGAGGTCCTTACACAGATACGCAGTATTTT
v_gene: TRBV7-2; abundance: .; j_gene: TRBJ2-3; d_gene: TRBD2; CDR3aa: CASSLDGVGGGPTDTQYF; CDR3nt: TGTGCCAGCAGCTTAGACGGGGTTGGCGGGGGGCCCACAGATACGCAGTATTTT
v_gene: TRBV28; abundance: .; j_gene: TRBJ2-1; d_gene: .; CDR3aa: CASTPAGHGEQFF; CDR3nt: TGTGCCAGCACCCCGGCGGGCCACGGTGAGCAGTTCTTC
v_gene: TRBV4-1; abundance: .; j_gene: TRBJ1-2; d_gene: TRBD1; CDR3aa: CASSQIQGDYGYTF; CDR3nt: TGCGCCAGCAGCCAAATCCAGGGGGACTATGGCTACACCTTC
v_gene: TRBV6-5; abundance: .; j_gene: TRBJ1-2; d_gene: TRBD1; CDR3aa: CASSPWTGGDYGYTF; CDR3nt: TGTGCCAGCAGTCCGTGGACAGGGGGCGACTATGGCTACACCTTC
v_gene: TRBV29-1; abundance: .; j_gene: TRBJ2-3; d_gene: TRBD2; CDR3aa: CSVGASGESWSTDTQYF; CDR3nt: TGCAGCGTAGGGGCTAGCGGGGAGTCTTGGAGCACAGATACGCAGTATTTT
v_gene: TRBV12-3/TRBV12-4; abundance: .; j_gene: TRBJ1-1; d_gene: .; CDR3aa: CASTPAGGPGAEAFF; CDR3nt: TGTGCCAGCACCCCGGCGGGGGGCCCGGGAGCTGAAGCTTTCTTT
v_gene: TRBV12-3/TRBV12-4; abundance: .; j_gene: TRBJ2-2; d_gene: .; CDR3aa: CASIKQGQNTGELFF; CDR3nt: TGTGCCAGCATTAAGCAGGGGCAGAACACCGGGGAGCTGTTTTTT
v_gene: TRBV6-2/TRBV6-3; abundance: .; j_gene: TRBJ1-5; d_gene: .; CDR3aa: CASSYAGHSNQPQHF; CDR3nt: TGTGCCAGCAGTTACGCGGGACATAGCAATCAGCCCCAGCATTTT
v_gene: TRBV27; abundance: once; j_gene: TRBJ2-3; d_gene: TRBD2; CDR3aa: CASSLLSGDNTDTQYF; CDR3nt: TGTGCCAGCAGTTTACTAAGCGGGGATAACACAGATACGCAGTATTTT
v_gene: TRBV27; abundance: .; j_gene: TRBJ2-6; d_gene: .; CDR3aa: CASSPTGVAGANVLTF; CDR3nt: TGTGCCAGCTCGCCCACAGGCGTCGCTGGGGCCAACGTCCTGACTTTC
v_gene: TRBV7-9; abundance: .; j_gene: TRBJ1-2; d_gene: TRBD1; CDR3aa: CASSLRTGVNYGYTF; CDR3nt: TGTGCCAGCAGCTTACGGACAGGGGTTAACTATGGCTACACCTTC
v_gene: TRBV4-1; abundance: .; j_gene: TRBJ2-2; d_gene: TRBD1; CDR3aa: CASSQSQGAYGELFF; CDR3nt: TGCGCCAGCAGCCAATCCCAGGGGGCGTACGGGGAGCTGTTTTTT
v_gene: TRBV12-3/TRBV12-4; abundance: .; j_gene: TRBJ1-3; d_gene: .; CDR3aa: CASSLMWAGNTIYF; CDR3nt: TGTGCCAGCAGTTTAATGTGGGCTGGAAACACCATATATTTT
v_gene: TRBV7-9; abundance: .; j_gene: TRBJ2-2; d_gene: .; CDR3aa: CASSLLGRGTGELFF; CDR3nt: TGTGCCAGCAGCTTACTGGGGCGCGGCACCGGGGAGCTGTTTTTT
v_gene: TRBV4-1; abundance: .; j_gene: TRBJ1-1; d_gene: .; CDR3aa: CASSQDWNTEAFF; CDR3nt: TGCGCCAGCAGCCAAGACTGGAACACTGAAGCTTTCTTT
v_gene: TRBV6-2/TRBV6-3; abundance: .; j_gene: TRBJ1-6; d_gene: .; CDR3aa: CASSYSPGYNSPLHF; CDR3nt: TGTGCCAGCAGTTACTCGCCAGGCTATAATTCACCCCTCCACTTT
v_gene: TRBV27; abundance: .; j_gene: TRBJ1-2; d_gene: .; CDR3aa: CASSPHRENGYTF; CDR3nt: TGTGCCAGCAGTCCACACAGGGAAAATGGCTACACCTTC
v_gene: TRBV11-3; abundance: .; j_gene: TRBJ2-2; d_gene: .; CDR3aa: CASSLLSTGELFF; CDR3nt: TGTGCCAGCAGCTTACTCTCGACAGGGGAGCTGTTTTTT
v_gene: TRBV21-1; abundance: .; j_gene: TRBJ2-1; d_gene: .; CDR3aa: CASSKAERGIWYNEQFF; CDR3nt: TGTGCCAGCAGCAAAGCCGAAAGGGGAATTTGGTACAATGAGCAGTTCTTC
v_gene: TRBV27; abundance: .; j_gene: TRBJ2-3; d_gene: TRBD2; CDR3aa: CASFQRGADTQYF; CDR3nt: TGTGCCAGTTTCCAGCGGGGGGCAGATACGCAGTATTTT
v_gene: TRBV25-1; abundance: .; j_gene: TRBJ1-1; d_gene: TRBD1; CDR3aa: CASSDGPGQGNTEAFF; CDR3nt: TGTGCCAGCAGTGATGGGCCCGGACAGGGGAACACTGAAGCTTTCTTT
v_gene: TRBV7-9; abundance: .; j_gene: TRBJ2-7; d_gene: .; CDR3aa: CASSTSQSYEQYF; CDR3nt: TGTGCCAGCAGCACCAGCCAATCCTACGAGCAGTACTTC
v_gene: TRBV7-9; abundance: .; j_gene: TRBJ1-1; d_gene: .; CDR3aa: CASRTAMNTEAFF; CDR3nt: TGTGCCAGCAGGACAGCTATGAACACTGAAGCTTTCTTT
v_gene: TRBV27; abundance: .; j_gene: TRBJ2-7; d_gene: TRBD1; CDR3aa: CASSLSTGSDEQYF; CDR3nt: TGTGCCAGCAGTTTATCGACAGGGTCCGACGAGCAGTACTTC
v_gene: TRBV7-3; abundance: once; j_gene: TRBJ2-3; d_gene: .; CDR3aa: CASSLNSGDTQYF; CDR3nt: TGTGCCAGCAGCTTAAACTCCGGGGATACGCAGTATTTT